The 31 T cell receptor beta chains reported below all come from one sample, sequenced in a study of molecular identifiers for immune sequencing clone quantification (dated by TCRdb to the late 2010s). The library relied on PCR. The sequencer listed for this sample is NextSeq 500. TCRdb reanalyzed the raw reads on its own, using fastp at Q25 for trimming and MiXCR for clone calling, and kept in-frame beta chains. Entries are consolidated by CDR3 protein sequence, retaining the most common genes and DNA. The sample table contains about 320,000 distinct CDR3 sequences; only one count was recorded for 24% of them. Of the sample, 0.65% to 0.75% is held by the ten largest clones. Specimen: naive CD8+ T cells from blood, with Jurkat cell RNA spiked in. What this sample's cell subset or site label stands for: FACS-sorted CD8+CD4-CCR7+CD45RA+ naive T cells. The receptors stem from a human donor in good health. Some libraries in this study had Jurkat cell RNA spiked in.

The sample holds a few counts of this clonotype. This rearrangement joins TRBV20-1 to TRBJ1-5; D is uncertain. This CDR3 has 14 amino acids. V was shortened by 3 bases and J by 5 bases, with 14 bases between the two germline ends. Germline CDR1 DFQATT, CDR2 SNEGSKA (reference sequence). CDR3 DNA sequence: TGCAGTGCTAGGGGGAGGTTTGTCGATCAGCCCCAGCATTTT. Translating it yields CSARGRFVDQPQHF.

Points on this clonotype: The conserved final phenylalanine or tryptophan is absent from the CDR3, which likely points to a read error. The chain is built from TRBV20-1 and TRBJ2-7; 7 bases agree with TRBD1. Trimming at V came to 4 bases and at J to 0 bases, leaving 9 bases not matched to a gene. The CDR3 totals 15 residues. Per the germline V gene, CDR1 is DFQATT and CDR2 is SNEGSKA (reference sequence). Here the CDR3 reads CSANQVGTVSYEQYL. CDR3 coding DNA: TGCAGTGCTAACCAAGTCGGGACAGTCTCCTACGAGCAGTACCTC.

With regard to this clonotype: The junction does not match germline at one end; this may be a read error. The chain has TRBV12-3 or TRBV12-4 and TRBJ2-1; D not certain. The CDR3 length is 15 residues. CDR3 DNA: TGTGCCAGCAGTTTTGTAGTCACGGGCTACAATGAGCAGCTCTTC. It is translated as CASSFVVTGYNEQLF.

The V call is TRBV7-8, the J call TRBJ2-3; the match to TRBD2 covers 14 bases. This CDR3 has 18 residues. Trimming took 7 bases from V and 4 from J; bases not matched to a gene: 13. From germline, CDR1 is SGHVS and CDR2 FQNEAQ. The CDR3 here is CASNGAATSGGGPDTQYF. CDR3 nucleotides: TGTGCCAGCAATGGGGCGGCGACTAGCGGGGGGGGCCCAGATACGCAGTATTTT.

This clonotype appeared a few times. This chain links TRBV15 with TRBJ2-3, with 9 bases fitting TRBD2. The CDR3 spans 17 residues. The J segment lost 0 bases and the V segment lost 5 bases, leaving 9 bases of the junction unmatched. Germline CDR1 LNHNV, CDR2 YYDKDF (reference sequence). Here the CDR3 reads CATSGWTSEASTDTQYF. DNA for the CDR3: TGTGCCACCAGCGGATGGACTAGCGAAGCTAGCACAGATACGCAGTATTTT. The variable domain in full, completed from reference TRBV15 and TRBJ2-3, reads DAMVIQNPRYQVTQFGKPVTLSCSQTLNHNVMYWYQQKSSQAPKLLFHYYDKDFNNEADTPDNFQSRRPNTSFCFLDIRSPGLGDTAMYLCATSGWTSEASTDTQYFGPGTRLTVL.

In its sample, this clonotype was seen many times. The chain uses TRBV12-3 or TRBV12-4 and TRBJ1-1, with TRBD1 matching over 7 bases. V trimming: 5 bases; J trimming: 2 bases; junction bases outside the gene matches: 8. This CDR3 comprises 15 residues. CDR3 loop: CASSPPRQGNTEAFF. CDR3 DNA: TGTGCCAGCAGTCCCCCGCGACAGGGTAACACTGAAGCTTTCTTT.

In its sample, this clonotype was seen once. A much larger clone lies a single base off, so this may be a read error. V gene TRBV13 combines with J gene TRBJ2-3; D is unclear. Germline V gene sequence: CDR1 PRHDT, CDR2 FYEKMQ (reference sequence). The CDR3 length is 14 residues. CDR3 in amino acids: CASTPQSNTDTRYF. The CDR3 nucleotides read TGTGCCAGCACCCCACAATCCAACACAGATACGCGGTATTTT.

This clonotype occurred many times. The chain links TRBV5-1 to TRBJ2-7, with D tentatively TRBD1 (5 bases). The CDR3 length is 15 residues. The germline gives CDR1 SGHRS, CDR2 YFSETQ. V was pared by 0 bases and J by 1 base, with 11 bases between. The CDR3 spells CASSLAGRVSYEQYF. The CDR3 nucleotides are TGCGCCAGCAGCTTGGCCGGCAGGGTTTCCTACGAGCAGTACTTC.

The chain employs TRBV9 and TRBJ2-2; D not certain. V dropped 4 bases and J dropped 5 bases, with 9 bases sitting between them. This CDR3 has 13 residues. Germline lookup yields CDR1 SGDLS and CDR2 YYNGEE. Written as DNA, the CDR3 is TGTGCCAGCAGCCCCCAAAATACCGGGGAGCTGTTTTTT. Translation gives CASSPQNTGELFF.

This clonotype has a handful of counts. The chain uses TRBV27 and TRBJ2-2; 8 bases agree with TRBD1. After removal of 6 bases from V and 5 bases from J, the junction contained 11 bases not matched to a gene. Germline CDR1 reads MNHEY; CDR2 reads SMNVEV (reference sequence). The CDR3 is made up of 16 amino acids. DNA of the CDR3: TGTGCCAGCAGAGCCGGACAGGGCTTAAGGACCGGGGAGCTGTTTTTT. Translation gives CASRAGQGLRTGELFF.

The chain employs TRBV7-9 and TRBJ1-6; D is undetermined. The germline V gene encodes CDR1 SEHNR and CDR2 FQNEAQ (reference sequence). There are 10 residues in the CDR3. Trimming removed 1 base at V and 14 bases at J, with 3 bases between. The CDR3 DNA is TGTGCCAGCAGCTTAGAGTCCCTCCACTTT. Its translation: CASSLESLHF.

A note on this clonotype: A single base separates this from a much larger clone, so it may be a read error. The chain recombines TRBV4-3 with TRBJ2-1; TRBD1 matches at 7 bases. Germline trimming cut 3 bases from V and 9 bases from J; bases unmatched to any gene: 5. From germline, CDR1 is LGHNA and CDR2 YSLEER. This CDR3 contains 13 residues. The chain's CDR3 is CASSQYRGCEQFF. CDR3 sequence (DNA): TGCGCCAGCAGCCAGTACAGGGGCTGTGAGCAGTTCTTC.

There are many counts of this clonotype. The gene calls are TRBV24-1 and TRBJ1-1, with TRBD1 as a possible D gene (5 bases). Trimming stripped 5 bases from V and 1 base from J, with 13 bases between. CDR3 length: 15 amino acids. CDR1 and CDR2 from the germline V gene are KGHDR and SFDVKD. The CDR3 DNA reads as TGTGCCACCAGTGGAACCGGGACGGAGAACACTGAAGCTTTCTTT. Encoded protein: CATSGTGTENTEAFF.

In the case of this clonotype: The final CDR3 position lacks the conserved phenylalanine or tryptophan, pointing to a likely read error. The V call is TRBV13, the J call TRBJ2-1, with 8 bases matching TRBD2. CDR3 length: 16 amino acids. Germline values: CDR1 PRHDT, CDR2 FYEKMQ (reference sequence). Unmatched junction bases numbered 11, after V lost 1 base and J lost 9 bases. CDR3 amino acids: CASSLEGTSLNSEQFL. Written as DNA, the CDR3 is TGTGCCAGCAGCTTAGAGGGGACTAGTCTTAACTCTGAGCAGTTCTTA.

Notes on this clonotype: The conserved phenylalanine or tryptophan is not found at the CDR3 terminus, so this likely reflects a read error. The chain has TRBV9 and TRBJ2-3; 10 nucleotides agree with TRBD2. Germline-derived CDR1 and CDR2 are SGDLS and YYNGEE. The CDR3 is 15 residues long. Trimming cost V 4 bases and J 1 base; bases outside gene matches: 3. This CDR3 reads CASSQGTSGTDTQYI. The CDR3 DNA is TGTGCCAGCAGCCAGGGGACTAGCGGCACAGATACGCAGTATATT.

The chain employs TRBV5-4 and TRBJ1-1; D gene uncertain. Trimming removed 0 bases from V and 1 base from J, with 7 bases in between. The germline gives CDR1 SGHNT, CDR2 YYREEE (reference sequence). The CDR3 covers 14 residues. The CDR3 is CASSLAAQNTEAFF. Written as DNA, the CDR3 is TGTGCCAGCAGCTTGGCGGCCCAGAACACTGAAGCTTTCTTT.

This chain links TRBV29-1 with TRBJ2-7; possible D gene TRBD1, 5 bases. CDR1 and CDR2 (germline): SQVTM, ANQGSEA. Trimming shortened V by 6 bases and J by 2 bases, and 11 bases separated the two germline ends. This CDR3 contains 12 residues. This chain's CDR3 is CSVVTETYEQYF. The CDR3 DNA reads TGCAGCGTGGTGACAGAGACCTACGAGCAGTACTTC.

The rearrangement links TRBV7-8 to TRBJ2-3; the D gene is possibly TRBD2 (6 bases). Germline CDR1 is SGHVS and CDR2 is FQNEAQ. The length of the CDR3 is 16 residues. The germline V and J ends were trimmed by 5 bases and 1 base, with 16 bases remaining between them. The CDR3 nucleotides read TGTGCCAGCAGCATCCGGGACTTAGCTGGCACAGATACGCAGTATTTT. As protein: CASSIRDLAGTDTQYF. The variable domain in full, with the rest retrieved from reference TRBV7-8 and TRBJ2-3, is GAGVSQSPRYKVAKRGQDVALRCDPISGHVSLFWYQQALGQGPEFLTYFQNEAQLDKSGLPSDRFFAERPEGSVSTLKIQRTQQEDSAVYLCASSIRDLAGTDTQYFGPGTRLTVL.

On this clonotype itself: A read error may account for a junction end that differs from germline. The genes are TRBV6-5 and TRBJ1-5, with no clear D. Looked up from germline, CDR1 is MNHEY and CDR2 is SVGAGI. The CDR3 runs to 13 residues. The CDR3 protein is CASSHGPRGPQPF. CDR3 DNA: TGTGCCAGCAGTCACGGACCGCGCGGGCCCCAGCCTTTT.

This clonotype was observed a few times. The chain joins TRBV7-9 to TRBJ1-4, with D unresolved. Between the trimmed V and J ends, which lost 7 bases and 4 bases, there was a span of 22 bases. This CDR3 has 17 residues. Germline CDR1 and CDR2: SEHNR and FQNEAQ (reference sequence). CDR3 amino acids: CASNSRSADPFNEKLFF. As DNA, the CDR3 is TGTGCCAGCAACTCAAGGAGTGCCGACCCATTTAATGAAAAACTGTTTTTT.

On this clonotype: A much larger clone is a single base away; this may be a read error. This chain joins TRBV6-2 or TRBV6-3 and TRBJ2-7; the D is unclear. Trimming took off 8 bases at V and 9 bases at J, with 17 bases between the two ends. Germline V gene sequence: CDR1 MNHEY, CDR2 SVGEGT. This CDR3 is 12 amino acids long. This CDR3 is CASGSPGFPQYF. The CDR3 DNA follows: TGTGCCAGCGGTTCTCCCGGATTCCCGCAGTACTTC.

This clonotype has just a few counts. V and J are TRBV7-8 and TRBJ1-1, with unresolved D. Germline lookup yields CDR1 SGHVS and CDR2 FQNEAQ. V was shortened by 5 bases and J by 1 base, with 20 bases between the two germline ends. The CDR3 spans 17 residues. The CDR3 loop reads CASSETARPQWNTEAFF. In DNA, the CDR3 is TGTGCCAGCAGCGAGACGGCCAGGCCCCAATGGAACACTGAAGCTTTCTTT.

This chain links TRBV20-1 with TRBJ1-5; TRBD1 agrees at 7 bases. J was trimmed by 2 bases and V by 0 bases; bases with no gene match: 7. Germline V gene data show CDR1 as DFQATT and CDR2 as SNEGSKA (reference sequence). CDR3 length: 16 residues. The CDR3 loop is CSARDLRGQGNQPQHF. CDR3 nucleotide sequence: TGCAGTGCTAGAGATCTGAGGGGGCAAGGCAATCAGCCCCAGCATTTT.

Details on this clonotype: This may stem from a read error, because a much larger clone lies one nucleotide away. CDR3 in DNA: TGTGCCAGCAGTTTTCCCAGGGAGGGGGGCTACACCTTC. It codes for CASSFPREGGYTF. The chain has TRBV12-3 or TRBV12-4 and TRBJ1-2; the D gene is possibly TRBD1 (5 bases). The CDR3 extends over 13 amino acids. V was cut by 3 bases and J by 8 bases, with 13 bases left in between.

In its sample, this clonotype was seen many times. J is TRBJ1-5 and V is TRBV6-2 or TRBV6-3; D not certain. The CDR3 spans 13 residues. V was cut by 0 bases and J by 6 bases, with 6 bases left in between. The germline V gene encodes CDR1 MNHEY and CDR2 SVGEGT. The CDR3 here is CASSYSIAQPQHF. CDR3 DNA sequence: TGTGCCAGCAGTTACTCGATCGCTCAGCCCCAGCATTTT.

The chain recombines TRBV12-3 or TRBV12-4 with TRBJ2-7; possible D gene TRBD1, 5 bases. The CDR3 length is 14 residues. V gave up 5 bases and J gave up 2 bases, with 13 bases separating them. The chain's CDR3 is CASSNQGPTYEQYF. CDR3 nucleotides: TGTGCCAGCAGTAACCAGGGTCCGACCTACGAGCAGTACTTC.

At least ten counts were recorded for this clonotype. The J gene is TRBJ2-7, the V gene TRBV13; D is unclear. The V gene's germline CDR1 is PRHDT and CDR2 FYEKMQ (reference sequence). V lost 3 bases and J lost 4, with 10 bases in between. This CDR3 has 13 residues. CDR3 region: CASSFRHDYEQYF. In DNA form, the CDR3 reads TGTGCCAGCAGCTTCCGGCACGATTACGAGCAGTACTTC.

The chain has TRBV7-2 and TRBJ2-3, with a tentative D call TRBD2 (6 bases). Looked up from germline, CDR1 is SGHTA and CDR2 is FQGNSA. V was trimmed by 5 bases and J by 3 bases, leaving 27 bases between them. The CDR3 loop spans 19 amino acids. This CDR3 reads CASSDNNRGGPGGTDTQYF. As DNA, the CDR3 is TGTGCCAGCAGCGATAACAACCGGGGCGGGCCCGGGGGAACAGATACGCAGTATTTT.

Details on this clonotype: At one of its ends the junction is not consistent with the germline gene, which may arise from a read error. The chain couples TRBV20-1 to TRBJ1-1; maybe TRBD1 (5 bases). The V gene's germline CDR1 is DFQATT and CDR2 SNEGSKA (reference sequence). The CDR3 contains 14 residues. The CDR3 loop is CSAGELGGGSEAFF. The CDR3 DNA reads TGCAGTGCTGGAGAGCTGGGGGGGGGGTCTGAAGCTTTCTTT.

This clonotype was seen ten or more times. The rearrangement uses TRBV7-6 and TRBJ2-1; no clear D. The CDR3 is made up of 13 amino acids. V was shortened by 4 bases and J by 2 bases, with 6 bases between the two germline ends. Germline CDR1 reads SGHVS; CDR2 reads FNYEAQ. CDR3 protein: CASSSTTYNEQFF. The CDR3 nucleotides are TGTGCCAGCAGCTCGACCACCTACAATGAGCAGTTCTTC.

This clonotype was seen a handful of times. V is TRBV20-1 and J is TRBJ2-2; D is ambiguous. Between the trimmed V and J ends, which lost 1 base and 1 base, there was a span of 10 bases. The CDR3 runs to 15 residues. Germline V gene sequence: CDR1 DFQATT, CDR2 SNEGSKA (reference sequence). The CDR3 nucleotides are TGCAGTGCTAGAGGTGAAGGATTGAACACCGGGGAGCTGTTTTTT. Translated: CSARGEGLNTGELFF.